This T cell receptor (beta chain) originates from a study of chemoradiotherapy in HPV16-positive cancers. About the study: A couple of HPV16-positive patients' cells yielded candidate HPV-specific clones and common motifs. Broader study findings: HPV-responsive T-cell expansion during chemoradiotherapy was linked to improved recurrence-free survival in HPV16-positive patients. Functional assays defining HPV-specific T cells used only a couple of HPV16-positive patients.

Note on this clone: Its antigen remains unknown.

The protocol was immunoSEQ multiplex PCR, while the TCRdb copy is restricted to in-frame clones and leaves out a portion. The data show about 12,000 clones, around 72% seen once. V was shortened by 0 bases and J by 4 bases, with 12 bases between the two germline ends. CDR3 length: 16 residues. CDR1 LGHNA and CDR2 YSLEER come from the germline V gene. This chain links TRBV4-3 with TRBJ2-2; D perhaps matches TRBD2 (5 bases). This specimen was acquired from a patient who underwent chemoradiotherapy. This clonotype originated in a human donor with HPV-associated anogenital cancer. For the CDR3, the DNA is TGCGCCAGCAGCCAAGATCCAAGCGGACCCACCGGGGAGCTGTTTTTT. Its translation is CASSQDPSGPTGELFF.